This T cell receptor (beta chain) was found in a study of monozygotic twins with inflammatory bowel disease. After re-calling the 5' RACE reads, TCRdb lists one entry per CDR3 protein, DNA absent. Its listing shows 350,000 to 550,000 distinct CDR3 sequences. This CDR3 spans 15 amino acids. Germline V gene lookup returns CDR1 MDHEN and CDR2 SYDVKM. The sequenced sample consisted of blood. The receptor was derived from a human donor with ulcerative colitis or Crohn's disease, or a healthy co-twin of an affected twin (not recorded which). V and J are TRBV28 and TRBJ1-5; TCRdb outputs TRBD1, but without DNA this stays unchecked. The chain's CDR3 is CASSFPTGGRQPQHF.